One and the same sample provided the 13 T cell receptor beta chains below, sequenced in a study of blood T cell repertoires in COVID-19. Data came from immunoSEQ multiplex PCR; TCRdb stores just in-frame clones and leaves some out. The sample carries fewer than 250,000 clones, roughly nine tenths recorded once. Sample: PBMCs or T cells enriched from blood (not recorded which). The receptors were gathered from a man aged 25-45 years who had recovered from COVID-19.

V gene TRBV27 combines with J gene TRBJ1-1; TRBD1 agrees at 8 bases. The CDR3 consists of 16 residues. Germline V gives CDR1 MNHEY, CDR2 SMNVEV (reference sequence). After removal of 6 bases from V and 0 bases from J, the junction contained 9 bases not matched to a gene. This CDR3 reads CASRTDRGTVNTEAFF. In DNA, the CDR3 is TGTGCCAGCAGGACTGACAGGGGCACAGTGAACACTGAAGCTTTCTTT.

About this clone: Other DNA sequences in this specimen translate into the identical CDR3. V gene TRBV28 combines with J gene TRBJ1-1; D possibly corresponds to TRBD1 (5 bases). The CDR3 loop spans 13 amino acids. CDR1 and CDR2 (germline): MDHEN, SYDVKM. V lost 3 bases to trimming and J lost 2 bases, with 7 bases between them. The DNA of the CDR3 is TGTGCCAGCAGTTTGGGGGGTAACACTGAAGCTTTCTTT. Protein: CASSLGGNTEAFF.

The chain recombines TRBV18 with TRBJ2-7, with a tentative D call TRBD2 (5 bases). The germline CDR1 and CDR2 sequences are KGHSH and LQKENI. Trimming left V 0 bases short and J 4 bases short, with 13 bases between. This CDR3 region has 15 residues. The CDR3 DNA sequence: TGTGCCAGCTCACCACCAGGGAGACCGGGTTACGAGCAGTACTTC. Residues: CASSPPGRPGYEQYF.

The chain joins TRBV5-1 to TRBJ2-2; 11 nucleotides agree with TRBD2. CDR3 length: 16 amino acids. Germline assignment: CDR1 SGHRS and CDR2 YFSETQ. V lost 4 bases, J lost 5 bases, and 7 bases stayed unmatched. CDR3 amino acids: CASSSRLAGSTGELFF. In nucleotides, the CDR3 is TGCGCCAGCAGCAGCCGACTAGCGGGATCTACCGGGGAGCTGTTTTTT. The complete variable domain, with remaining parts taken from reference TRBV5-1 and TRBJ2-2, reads KAGVTQTPRYLIKTRGQQVTLSCSPISGHRSVSWYQQTPGQGLQFLFEYFSETQRNKGNFPGRFSGRQFSNSRSEMNVSTLELGDSALYLCASSSRLAGSTGELFFGEGSRLTVL.

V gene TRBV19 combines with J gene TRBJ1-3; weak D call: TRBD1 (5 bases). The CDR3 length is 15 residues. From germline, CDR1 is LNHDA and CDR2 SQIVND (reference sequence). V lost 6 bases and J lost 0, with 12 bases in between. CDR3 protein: CASSPGSFSGNTIYF. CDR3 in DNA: TGTGCCAGTAGCCCAGGGTCTTTCTCTGGAAACACCATATATTTT.

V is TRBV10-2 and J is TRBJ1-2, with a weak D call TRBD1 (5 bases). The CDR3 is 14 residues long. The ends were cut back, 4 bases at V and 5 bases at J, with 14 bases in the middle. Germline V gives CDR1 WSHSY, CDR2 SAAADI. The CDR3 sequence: CASSGGVWEYGYTF. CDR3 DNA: TGCGCCAGCAGTGGGGGGGTATGGGAGTATGGCTACACCTTC.

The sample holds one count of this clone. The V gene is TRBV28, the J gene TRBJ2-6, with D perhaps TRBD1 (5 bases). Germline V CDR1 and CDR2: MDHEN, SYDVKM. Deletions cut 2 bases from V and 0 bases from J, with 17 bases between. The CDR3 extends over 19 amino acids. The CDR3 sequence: CASSLQWAGLSSGANVLTF. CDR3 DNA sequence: TGTGCCAGCAGTTTACAGTGGGCAGGGTTGTCCTCTGGGGCCAACGTCCTGACTTTC.

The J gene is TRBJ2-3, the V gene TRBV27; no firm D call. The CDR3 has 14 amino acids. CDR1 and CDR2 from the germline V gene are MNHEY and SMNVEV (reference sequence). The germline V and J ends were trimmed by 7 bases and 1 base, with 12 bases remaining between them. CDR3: CASTKYPGTDTQYF. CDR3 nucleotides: TGTGCCAGCACCAAATACCCGGGCACAGATACGCAGTATTTT.

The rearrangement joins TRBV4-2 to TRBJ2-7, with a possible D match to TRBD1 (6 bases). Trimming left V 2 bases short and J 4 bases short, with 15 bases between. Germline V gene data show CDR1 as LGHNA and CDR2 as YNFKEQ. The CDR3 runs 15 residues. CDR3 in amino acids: CASSQSRDMMYEQYF. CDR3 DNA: TGTGCCAGCAGCCAATCCCGGGACATGATGTACGAGCAGTACTTC.

In DNA, the CDR3 is TGTGCCAGCAGTGCTAGATATCAGCCCCAGCATTTT. Translating gives CASSARYQPQHF. The chain has TRBV2 and TRBJ1-5; D gene uncertain. Germline V CDR1 and CDR2: SNHLY, FYNNEI. Deletions cut 4 bases from V and 5 bases from J, with 6 bases between. This CDR3 spans 12 amino acids.

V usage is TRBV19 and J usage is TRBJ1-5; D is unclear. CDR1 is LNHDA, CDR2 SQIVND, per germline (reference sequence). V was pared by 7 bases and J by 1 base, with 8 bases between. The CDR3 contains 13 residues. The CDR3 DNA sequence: TGTGCCAGTAATAGGGAGAGCAATCAGCCCCAGCATTTT. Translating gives CASNRESNQPQHF. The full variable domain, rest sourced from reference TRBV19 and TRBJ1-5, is DGGITQSPKYLFRKEGQNVTLSCEQNLNHDAMYWYRQDPGQGLRLIYYSQIVNDFQKGDIAEGYSVSREKKESFPLTVTSAQKNPTAFYLCASNRESNQPQHFGDGTRLSIL.

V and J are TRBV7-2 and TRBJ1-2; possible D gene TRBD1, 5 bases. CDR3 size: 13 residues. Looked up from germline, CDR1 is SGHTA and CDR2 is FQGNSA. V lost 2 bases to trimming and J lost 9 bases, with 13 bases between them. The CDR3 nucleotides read TGTGCCAGCAGCTTAACCAGGGAAGAATGCTACACCTTC. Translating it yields CASSLTREECYTF.

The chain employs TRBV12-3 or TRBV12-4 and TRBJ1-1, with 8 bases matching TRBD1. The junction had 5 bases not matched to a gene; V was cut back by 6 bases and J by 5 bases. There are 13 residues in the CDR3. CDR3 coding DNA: TGTGCCAGCAGACCCACAGGGGGGACTGAAGCTTTCTTT. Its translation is CASRPTGGTEAFF.